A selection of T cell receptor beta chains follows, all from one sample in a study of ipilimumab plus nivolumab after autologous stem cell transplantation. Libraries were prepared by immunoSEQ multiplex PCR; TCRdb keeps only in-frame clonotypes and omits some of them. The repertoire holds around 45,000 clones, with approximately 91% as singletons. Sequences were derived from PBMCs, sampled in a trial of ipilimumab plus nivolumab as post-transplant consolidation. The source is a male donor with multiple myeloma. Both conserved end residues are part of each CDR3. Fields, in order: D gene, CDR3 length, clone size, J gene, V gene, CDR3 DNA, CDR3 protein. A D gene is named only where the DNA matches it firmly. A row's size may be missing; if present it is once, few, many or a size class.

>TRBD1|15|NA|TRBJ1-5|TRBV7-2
TGTGCCAGCAGCTTAGCTACAGGGGGCAATCAGCCCCAGCATTTT
CASSLATGGNQPQHF
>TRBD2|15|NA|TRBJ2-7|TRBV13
TGTGCCAGCAGCGCACTAGCGGGAGTCACCAACGAGCAGTACTTC
CASSALAGVTNEQYF
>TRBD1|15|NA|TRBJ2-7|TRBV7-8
TGTGCCAGCAGCCTTAGAAGGGACAGATCCTACGAGCAGTACTTC
CASSLRRDRSYEQYF
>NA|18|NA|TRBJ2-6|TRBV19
TGTGCCAGTACCCACCCGCTGGCCCGCGCGGCTGGGGCCAACGTCCTGACTTTC
CASTHPLARAAGANVLTF
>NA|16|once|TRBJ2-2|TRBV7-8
TGTGCCAGCAGCTTCCGGGGCCAAAGGAACACCGGGGAGCTGTTTTTT
CASSFRGQRNTGELFF
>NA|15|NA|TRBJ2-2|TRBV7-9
TGTGCCAGCAGCTTAGGGTCTTCGAACACCGGGGAGCTGTTTTTT
CASSLGSSNTGELFF
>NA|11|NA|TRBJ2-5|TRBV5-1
TGCGCCAGCAGCTTGGAAGGCGACCAGTACTTC
CASSLEGDQYF
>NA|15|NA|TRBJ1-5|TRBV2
TGTGCCAGCAGTGAATTAGGGGGGAGCAATCAGCCCCAGCATTTT
CASSELGGSNQPQHF
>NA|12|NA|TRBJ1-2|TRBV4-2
TGTGCCAGCAGCCAAGATTACTATGGCTACACCTTC
CASSQDYYGYTF
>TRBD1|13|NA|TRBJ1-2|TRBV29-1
TGCAGCGTTCTCGGACAGGGGTTTTATGGCTACACCTTC
CSVLGQGFYGYTF